The clone carrying this T cell receptor (beta chain) was seen a single time. There are 16 residues in the CDR3. The junction had 5 bases not matched to a gene; V was cut back by 4 bases and J by 0 bases. Looked up from germline, CDR1 is MNHNY and CDR2 is SVGAGI (reference sequence). The data belong to a study of glioma-infiltrating T cells after dendritic cell vaccination. Profiled with immunoSEQ multiplex PCR; TCRdb holds only in-frame clones, not every one. Among around 87,000 clones listed, around four fifths were seen once. Described time point: after dendritic cell vaccination, including at tumor progression/relapse.

The rearrangement uses TRBV6-6 and TRBJ2-1; 8 bases line up with TRBD1. Sequencing used blood, obtained after dendritic cell vaccination. The receptor was isolated from a human donor with glioblastoma. The CDR3 reads CASSLTGESSYNEQFF. The DNA for the CDR3 is TGTGCCAGCAGTTTGACAGGGGAGAGCTCCTACAATGAGCAGTTCTTC.